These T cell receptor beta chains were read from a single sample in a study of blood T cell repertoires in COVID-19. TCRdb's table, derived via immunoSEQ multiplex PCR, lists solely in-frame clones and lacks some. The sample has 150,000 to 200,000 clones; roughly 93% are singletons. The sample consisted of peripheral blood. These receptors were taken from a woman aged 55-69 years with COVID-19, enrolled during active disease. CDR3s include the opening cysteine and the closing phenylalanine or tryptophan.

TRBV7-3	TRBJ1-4	CASSLTGGEKLFF
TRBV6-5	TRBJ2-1	CASTPAGGYNEQFF
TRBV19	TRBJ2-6	CASSIDRHMDSGANVLTF
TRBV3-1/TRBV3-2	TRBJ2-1	CASSQDQYNEQFF
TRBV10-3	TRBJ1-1	CAIMRDSEAFF
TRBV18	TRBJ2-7	CASSKTSGGFYEQYF
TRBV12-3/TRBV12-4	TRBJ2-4	CASSLGGENIQYF
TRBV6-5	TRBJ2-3	CASSLSGATDTQYF
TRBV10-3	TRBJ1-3	CAISESMTGDGNTIYF
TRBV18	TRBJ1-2	CASSPSYGYTF
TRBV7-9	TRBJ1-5	CASSPTGGRGQPQHF
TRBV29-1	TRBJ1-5	CSASLGVNQPQHF
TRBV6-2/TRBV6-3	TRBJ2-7	CASSYSTLSYEQYF
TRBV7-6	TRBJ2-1	CASSSRLAGVLGRNNEQFF
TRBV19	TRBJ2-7	CASSDRATYEQYF
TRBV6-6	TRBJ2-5	CASRDSAQETQYF
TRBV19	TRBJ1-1	CASSVHMNTEAFF
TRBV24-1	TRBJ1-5	CATSDVGTGSNQPQHF
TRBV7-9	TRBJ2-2	CASSLVGGEAGELFF
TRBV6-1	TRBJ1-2	CASSEALVDYDYGYTF
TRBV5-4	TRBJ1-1	CASSSIPWTGANTEAFF
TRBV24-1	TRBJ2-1	CATSDPGMANEQFF